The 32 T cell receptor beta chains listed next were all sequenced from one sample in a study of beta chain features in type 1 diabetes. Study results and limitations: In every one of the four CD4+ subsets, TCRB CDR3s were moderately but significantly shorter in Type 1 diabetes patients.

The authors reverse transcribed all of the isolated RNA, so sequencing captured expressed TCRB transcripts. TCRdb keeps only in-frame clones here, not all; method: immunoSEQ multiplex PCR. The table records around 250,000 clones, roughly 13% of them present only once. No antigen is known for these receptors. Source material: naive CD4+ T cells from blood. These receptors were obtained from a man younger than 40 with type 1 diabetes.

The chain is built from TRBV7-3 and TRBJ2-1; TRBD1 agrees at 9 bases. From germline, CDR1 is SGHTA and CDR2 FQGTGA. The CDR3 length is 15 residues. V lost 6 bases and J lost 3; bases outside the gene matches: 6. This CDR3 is CASSTGGQGYNEQFF. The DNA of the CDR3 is TGTGCCAGCAGTACCGGGGGACAGGGCTACAATGAGCAGTTCTTC.

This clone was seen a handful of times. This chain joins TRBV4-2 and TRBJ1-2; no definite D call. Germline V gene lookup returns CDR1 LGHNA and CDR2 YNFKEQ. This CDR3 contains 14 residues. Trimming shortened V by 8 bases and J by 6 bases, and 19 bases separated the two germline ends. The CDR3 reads CASGYWWGEDGYTF. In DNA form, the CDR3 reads TGTGCCAGCGGATATTGGTGGGGAGAGGATGGCTACACCTTC.

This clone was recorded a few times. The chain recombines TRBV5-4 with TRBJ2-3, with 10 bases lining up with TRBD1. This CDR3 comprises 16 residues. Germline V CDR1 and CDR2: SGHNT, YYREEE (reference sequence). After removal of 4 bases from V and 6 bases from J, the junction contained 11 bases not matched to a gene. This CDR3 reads CASSRSPDRGTDTQYF. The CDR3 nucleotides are TGTGCCAGCAGCCGGAGTCCGGACAGGGGGACCGATACGCAGTATTTT. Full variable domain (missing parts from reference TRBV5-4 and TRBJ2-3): ETGVTQSPTHLIKTRGQQVTLRCSSQSGHNTVSWYQQALGQGPQFIFQYYREEENGRGNFPPRFSGLQFPNYSSELNVNALELDDSALYLCASSRSPDRGTDTQYFGPGTRLTVL.

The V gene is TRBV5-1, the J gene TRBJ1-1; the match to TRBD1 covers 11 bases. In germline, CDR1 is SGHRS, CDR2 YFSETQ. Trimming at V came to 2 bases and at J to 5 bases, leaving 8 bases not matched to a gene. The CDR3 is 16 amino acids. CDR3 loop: CASSFRDRGAVTEAFF. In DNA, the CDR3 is TGCGCCAGCAGCTTCCGGGACAGGGGGGCTGTGACTGAAGCTTTCTTT.

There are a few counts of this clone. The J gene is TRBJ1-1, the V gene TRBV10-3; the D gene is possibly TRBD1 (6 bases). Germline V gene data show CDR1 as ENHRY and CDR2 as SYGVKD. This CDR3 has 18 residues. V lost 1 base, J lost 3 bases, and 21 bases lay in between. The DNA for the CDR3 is TGTGCCATCAGTGAGTATAGCCAGGGGAGTTTTGGGTACACTGAAGCTTTCTTT. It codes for CAISEYSQGSFGYTEAFF.

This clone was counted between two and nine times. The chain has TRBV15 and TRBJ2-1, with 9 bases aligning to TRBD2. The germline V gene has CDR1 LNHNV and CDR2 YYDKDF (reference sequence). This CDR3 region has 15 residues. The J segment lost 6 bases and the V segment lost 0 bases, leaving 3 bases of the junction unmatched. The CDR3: CATSRELAGINEQFF. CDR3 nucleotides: TGTGCCACCAGCAGAGAACTAGCGGGTATCAATGAGCAGTTCTTC.

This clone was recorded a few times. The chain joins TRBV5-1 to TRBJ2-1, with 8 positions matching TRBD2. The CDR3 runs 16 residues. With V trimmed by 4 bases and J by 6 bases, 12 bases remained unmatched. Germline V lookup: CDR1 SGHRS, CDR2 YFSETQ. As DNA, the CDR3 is TGCGCCAGCAGCCCCATCCCTAGCGGGTCTCTCAATGAGCAGTTCTTC. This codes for CASSPIPSGSLNEQFF. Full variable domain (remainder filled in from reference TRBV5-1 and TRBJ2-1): KAGVTQTPRYLIKTRGQQVTLSCSPISGHRSVSWYQQTPGQGLQFLFEYFSETQRNKGNFPGRFSGRQFSNSRSEMNVSTLELGDSALYLCASSPIPSGSLNEQFFGPGTRLTVL.

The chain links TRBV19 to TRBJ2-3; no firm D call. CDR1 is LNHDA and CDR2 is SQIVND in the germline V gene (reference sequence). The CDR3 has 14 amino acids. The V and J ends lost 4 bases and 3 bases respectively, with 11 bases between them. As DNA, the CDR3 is TGTGCCAGTAGTAACAGACCAGGAACAGATACGCAGTATTTT. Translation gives CASSNRPGTDTQYF.

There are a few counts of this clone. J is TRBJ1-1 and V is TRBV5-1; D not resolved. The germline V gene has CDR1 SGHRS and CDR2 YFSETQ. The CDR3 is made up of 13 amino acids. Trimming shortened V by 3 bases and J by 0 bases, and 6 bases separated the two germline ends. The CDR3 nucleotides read TGCGCCAGCAGCTCAACAATGAACACTGAAGCTTTCTTT. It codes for CASSSTMNTEAFF.

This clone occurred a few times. CDR3: CASSNRQESGEQYF. The DNA of the CDR3 is TGTGCCAGTAGTAACAGACAGGAATCAGGCGAGCAGTACTTC. This rearrangement joins TRBV19 to TRBJ2-7; the D gene is possibly TRBD1 (6 bases). Trimming stripped 4 bases from V and 6 bases from J, with 16 bases between. Germline V CDR1 and CDR2: LNHDA, SQIVND (reference sequence). The CDR3 extends over 14 amino acids.

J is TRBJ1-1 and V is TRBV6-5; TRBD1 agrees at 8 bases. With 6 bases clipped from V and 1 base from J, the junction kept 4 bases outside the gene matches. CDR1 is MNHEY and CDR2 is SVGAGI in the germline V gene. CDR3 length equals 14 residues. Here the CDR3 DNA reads TGTGCCAGCAGACGCGACAGGGGGAACACTGAAGCTTTCTTT. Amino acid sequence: CASRRDRGNTEAFF.

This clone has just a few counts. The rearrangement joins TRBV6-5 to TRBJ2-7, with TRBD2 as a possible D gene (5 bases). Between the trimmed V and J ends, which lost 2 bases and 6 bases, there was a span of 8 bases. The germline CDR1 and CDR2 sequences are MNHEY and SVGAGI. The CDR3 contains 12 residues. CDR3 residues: CASSYPRGEQYF. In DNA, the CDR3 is TGTGCCAGCAGTTACCCTCGGGGCGAGCAGTACTTC.

CDR3 amino acids: CASSLGTSGYNEQFF. DNA of the CDR3: TGTGCCAGCAGCCTCGGGACTAGCGGATACAATGAGCAGTTCTTC. The gene calls are TRBV9 and TRBJ2-1, with TRBD2 identical over 11 bases. J was trimmed by 4 bases and V by 4 bases; bases with no gene match: 4. CDR1 is SGDLS, CDR2 YYNGEE, per germline. The CDR3 extends over 15 amino acids.

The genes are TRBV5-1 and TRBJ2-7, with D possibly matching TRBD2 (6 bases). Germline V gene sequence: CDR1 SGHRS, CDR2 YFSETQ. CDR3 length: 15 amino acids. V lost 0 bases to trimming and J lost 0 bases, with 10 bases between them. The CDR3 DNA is TGCGCCAGCAGCTTGGAGCCTAGCGCCTCCTACGAGCAGTACTTC. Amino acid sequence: CASSLEPSASYEQYF.

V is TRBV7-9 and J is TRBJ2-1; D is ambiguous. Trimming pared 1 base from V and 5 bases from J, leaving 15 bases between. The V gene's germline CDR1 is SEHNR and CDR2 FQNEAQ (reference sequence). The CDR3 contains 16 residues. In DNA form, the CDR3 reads TGTGCCAGCAGCTTAGGAGCTTCCCCCATAGACAATGAGCAGTTCTTC. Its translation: CASSLGASPIDNEQFF.

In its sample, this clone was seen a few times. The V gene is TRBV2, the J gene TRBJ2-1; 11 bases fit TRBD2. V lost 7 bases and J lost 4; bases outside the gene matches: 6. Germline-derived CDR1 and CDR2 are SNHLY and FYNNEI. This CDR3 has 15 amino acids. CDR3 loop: CASIVSSGRYNEQFF. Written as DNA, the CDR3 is TGTGCCAGCATCGTCTCTAGCGGGAGGTACAATGAGCAGTTCTTC.

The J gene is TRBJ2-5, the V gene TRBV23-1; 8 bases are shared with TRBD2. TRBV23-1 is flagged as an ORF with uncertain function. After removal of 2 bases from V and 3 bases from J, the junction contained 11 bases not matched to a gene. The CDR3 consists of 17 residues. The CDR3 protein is CASSQKSSGSREETQYF. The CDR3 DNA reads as TGCGCCAGCAGTCAAAAATCCAGCGGGAGTCGTGAAGAGACCCAGTACTTC.

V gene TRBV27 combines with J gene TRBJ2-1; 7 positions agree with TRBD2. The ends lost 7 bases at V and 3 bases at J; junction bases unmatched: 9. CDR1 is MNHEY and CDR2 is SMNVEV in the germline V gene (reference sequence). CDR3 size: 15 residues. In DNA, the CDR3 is TGTGCCAGCACCCCGTCGGTAGCGGGCTACAATGAGCAGTTCTTC. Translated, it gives CASTPSVAGYNEQFF.

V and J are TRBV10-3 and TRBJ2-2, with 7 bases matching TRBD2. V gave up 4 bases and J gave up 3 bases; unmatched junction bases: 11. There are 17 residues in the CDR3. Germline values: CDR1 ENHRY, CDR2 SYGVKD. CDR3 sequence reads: CAISASSGGRHTGELFF. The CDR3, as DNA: TGTGCCATCAGTGCCTCGTCGGGCGGGAGACACACCGGGGAGCTGTTTTTT.

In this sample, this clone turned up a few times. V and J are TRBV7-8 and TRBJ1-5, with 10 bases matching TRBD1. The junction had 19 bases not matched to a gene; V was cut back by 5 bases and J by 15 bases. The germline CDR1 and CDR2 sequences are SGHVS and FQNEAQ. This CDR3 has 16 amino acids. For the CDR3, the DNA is TGTGCCAGCAGCCCCTTCGGGAGGGGGGACAGGGGACGCGGGCATTTT. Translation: CASSPFGRGDRGRGHF.

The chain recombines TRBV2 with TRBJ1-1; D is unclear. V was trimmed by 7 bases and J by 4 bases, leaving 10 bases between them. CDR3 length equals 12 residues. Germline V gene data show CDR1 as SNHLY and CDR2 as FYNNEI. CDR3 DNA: TGTGCCAGCACCGGCGGGGTCACTGAAGCTTTCTTT. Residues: CASTGGVTEAFF.

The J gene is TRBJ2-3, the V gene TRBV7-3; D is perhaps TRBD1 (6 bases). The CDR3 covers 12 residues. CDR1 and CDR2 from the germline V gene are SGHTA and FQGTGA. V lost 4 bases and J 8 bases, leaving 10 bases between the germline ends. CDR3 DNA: TGTGCCAGCAGCTCAGGACAGCGTACGCAGTATTTT. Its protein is CASSSGQRTQYF.

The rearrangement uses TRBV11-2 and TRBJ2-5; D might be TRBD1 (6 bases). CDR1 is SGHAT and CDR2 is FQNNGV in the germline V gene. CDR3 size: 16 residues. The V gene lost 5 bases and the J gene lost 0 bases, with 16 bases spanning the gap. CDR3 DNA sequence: TGTGCCAGCAGCCCTAGACAGGTTACGTACCAAGAGACCCAGTACTTC. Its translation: CASSPRQVTYQETQYF.

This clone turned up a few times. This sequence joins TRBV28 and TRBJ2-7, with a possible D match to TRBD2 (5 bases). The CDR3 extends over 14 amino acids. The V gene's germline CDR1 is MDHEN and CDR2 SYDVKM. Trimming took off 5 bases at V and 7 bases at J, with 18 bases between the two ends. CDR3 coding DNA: TGTGCCAGCAGTCGTCCTTGGGGAGATAAGGAGCAGTACTTC. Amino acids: CASSRPWGDKEQYF.

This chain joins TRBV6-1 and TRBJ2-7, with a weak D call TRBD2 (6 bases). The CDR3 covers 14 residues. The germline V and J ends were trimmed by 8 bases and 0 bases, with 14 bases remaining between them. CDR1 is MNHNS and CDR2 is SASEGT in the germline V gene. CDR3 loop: CASVPGLSSYEQYF. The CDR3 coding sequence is TGTGCCAGCGTACCGGGACTTAGCTCCTACGAGCAGTACTTC.

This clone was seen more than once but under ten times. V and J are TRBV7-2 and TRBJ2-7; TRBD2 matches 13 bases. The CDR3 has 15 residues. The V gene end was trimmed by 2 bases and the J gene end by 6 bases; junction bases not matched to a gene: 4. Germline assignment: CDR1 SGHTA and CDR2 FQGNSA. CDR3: CASSLLTSGRFEQYF. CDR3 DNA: TGTGCCAGCAGCTTATTGACTAGCGGGAGGTTCGAGCAGTACTTC.

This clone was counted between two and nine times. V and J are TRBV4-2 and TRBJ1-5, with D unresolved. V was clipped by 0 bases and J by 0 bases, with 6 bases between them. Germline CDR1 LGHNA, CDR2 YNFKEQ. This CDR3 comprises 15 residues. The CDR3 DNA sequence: TGTGCCAGCAGCCAAGAACCTAATAGCAATCAGCCCCAGCATTTT. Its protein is CASSQEPNSNQPQHF.

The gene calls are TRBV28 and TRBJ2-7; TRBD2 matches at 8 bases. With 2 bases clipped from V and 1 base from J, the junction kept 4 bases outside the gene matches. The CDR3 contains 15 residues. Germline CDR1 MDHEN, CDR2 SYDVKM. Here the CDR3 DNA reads TGTGCCAGCAGTTTAGGGGTAGCGGGGTCCTACGAGCAGTACTTC. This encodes CASSLGVAGSYEQYF.

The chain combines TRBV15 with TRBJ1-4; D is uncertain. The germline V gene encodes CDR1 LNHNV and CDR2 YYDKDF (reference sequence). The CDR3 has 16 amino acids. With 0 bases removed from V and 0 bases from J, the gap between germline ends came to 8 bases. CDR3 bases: TGTGCCACCAGCAGAGATCGGGGATCAACTAATGAAAAACTGTTTTTT. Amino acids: CATSRDRGSTNEKLFF.

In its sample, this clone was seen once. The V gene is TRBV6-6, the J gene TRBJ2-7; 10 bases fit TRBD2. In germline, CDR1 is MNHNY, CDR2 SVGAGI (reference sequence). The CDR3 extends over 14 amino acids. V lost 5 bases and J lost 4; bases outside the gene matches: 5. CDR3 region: CASSPSGSAYEQYF. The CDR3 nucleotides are TGTGCCAGCAGTCCTAGCGGGAGTGCGTACGAGCAGTACTTC.

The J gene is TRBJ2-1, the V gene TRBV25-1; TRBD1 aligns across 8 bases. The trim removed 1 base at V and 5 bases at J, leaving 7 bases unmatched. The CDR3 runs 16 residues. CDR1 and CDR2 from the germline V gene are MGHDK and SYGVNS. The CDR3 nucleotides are TGTGCCAGCAGTGAATGGGGCAGGGGGCGAGACAATGAGCAGTTCTTC. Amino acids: CASSEWGRGRDNEQFF.

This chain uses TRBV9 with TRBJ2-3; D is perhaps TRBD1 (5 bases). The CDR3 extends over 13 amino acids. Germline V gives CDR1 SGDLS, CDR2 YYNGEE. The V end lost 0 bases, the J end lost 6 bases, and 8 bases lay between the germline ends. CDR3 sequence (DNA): TGTGCCAGCAGCGTAGGGTCAGGGGATACGCAGTATTTT. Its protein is CASSVGSGDTQYF.